The 31 T cell receptor beta chains in this list originate from one sample, sequenced in a study of cytomegalovirus exposure and HLA in healthy donors. The PCR was carried out with 60 Vbeta primers and 13 Jbeta primers. Generated by immunoSEQ multiplex PCR, the TCRdb table keeps only in-frame clones and is missing some. The repertoire holds around 150,000 clones, with around 66% as singletons. Material for sequencing was PBMCs. These receptors all stem from a woman aged 25 to 39 in good health and CMV-seropositive.

This clone has a handful of counts. The gene calls are TRBV30 and TRBJ1-4, with D uncertain. There are 14 residues in the CDR3. V shed 0 bases and J shed 7 bases, with 12 bases lying between them. The germline CDR1 and CDR2 sequences are GTSNPN and SVGIG (reference sequence). The CDR3 sequence is CAWSVTGRSEKLFF. The CDR3 DNA sequence: TGTGCCTGGAGTGTGACCGGGAGGAGTGAAAAACTGTTTTTT.

This clone was seen a single time. V usage is TRBV19 and J usage is TRBJ1-4, with TRBD1 as a possible D gene (5 bases). With 10 bases removed from V and 4 bases from J, the gap between germline ends came to 16 bases. CDR1 is LNHDA and CDR2 is SQIVND in the germline V gene (reference sequence). The CDR3 has 14 amino acids. For the CDR3, the DNA is TGTGCCACCAAAGCGGGGGAGGGTAATGAAAAACTGTTTTTT. Its translation is CATKAGEGNEKLFF.

The count of this clone is one. The V and J genes are TRBV10-1 and TRBJ1-1; D remains unclear. CDR3 length equals 14 residues. The germline V and J ends were trimmed by 3 bases and 3 bases, with 11 bases remaining between them. CDR1 WNHNN and CDR2 SYGVQD come from the germline V gene (reference sequence). The CDR3 DNA reads TGCGCCAGCAGTGAAGAGGGAGGCTACACTGAAGCTTTCTTT. Its translation is CASSEEGGYTEAFF.

The chain recombines TRBV4-1 with TRBJ1-4; D may be TRBD1 (5 bases). V shed 2 bases and J shed 8 bases, with 12 bases lying between them. Per the germline V gene, CDR1 is MGHRA and CDR2 is YSYEKL. The CDR3 is 14 amino acids. CDR3 loop: CASSQSGIEEKLFF. CDR3 nucleotides: TGCGCCAGCAGCCAATCAGGGATCGAAGAAAAACTGTTTTTT.

The V and J genes are TRBV18 and TRBJ2-5, with a weak D call TRBD2 (5 bases). The V gene lost 3 bases and the J gene lost 3 bases, with 11 bases spanning the gap. CDR1 is KGHSH, CDR2 LQKENI, per germline. This CDR3 has 14 residues. The chain's CDR3 is CASSPSYGKETQYF. The CDR3, as DNA: TGTGCCAGCTCACCTTCCTACGGGAAAGAGACCCAGTACTTC.

V is TRBV13 and J is TRBJ2-5, with D possibly matching TRBD1 (5 bases). The J call may be incorrect, as the DNA end agrees better with TRBJ2-7. The CDR3 totals 12 residues. In germline, CDR1 is PRHDT, CDR2 FYEKMQ (reference sequence). The DNA of the CDR3 is TGTGCCAGCAGCTGGGGCGCCTACGAGCAGTACTTC. It encodes CASSWGAYEQYF.

V is TRBV2 and J is TRBJ2-3, with TRBD2 matching 8 bases. Germline lookup yields CDR1 SNHLY and CDR2 FYNNEI. The ends lost 6 bases at V and 4 bases at J; junction bases unmatched: 9. The CDR3 loop spans 15 amino acids. CDR3: CASSARGGSPDTQYF. CDR3 sequence (DNA): TGTGCCAGCAGCGCGCGCGGGGGGTCCCCAGATACGCAGTATTTT. The full variable domain, with the rest looked up from reference TRBV2 and TRBJ2-3, is EPEVTQTPSHQVTQMGQEVILRCVPISNHLYFYWYRQILGQKVEFLVSFYNNEISEKSEIFDDQFSVERPDGSNFTLKIRSTKLEDSAMYFCASSARGGSPDTQYFGPGTRLTVL.

V gene TRBV2 combines with J gene TRBJ1-1; D may be TRBD1 (5 bases). Trimming took 11 bases from V and 5 from J, leaving 21 bases between them. The CDR3 runs 14 residues. CDR1 and CDR2 (germline): SNHLY, FYNNEI. For the CDR3, the DNA is TGTGCCTCGAAGTCCCCATACCGGGGGACTGAAGCTTTCTTT. Translating it yields CASKSPYRGTEAFF.

Only a few counts were recorded for this clone. The V call is TRBV28, the J call TRBJ2-7, with D unclear. This CDR3 region has 13 residues. Trimming left V 6 bases short and J 4 bases short, with 13 bases between. Germline V gene lookup returns CDR1 MDHEN and CDR2 SYDVKM. CDR3 amino acids: CASRRESRYEQYF. The CDR3 DNA reads TGTGCCAGCAGACGCGAATCCCGTTACGAGCAGTACTTC.

The chain joins TRBV5-1 to TRBJ1-5, with TRBD1 as a possible D gene (6 bases). In germline, CDR1 is SGHRS, CDR2 YFSETQ. Deletions cut 4 bases from V and 4 bases from J, with 12 bases between. The CDR3 covers 14 residues. CDR3 coding DNA: TGCGCCAGCAGCACAGGACAGCATAATCAGCCCCAGCATTTT. This sequence encodes CASSTGQHNQPQHF.

The V and J genes are TRBV15 and TRBJ1-6; D call uncertain. V shed 0 bases and J shed 9 bases, with 12 bases lying between them. The CDR3 extends over 15 amino acids. Germline-derived CDR1 and CDR2 are LNHNV and YYDKDF (reference sequence). CDR3 sequence (DNA): TGTGCCACCAGCAGAGACCCAAAAGCTGGTTCACCCCTCCACTTT. It specifies CATSRDPKAGSPLHF.

The chain carries TRBV23-1 and TRBJ1-5, with 7 positions matching TRBD1. TRBV23-1 counts as an open reading frame of uncertain function. V dropped 7 bases and J dropped 6; count of bases not matched to a gene: 9. The CDR3 has 14 residues. CDR3 sequence reads: CASTPDRWIQPQHF. The CDR3, as DNA: TGCGCCAGCACCCCGGACAGGTGGATTCAGCCCCAGCATTTT.

This clone is deemed medium-sized (0.01 to 0.1%). Other DNA sequences in this sample translate to the same CDR3. This chain uses TRBV5-1 with TRBJ2-3; the match to TRBD2 covers 7 bases. CDR1 and CDR2 (germline): SGHRS, YFSETQ. The CDR3 has 14 amino acids. Germline trimming cut 1 base from V and 12 bases from J; bases unmatched to any gene: 11. For the CDR3, the DNA is TGCGCCAGCAGCTTGTTGGCTAGCGGATCCTATCAGTATTTT. It translates to CASSLLASGSYQYF.

The chain employs TRBV6-1 and TRBJ1-1; D might be TRBD1 (5 bases). V lost 4 bases, J lost 0 bases, and 15 bases lay in between. Germline V CDR1 and CDR2: MNHNS, SASEGT. The CDR3 totals 16 residues. CDR3 sequence: CASSAPSGTVNTEAFF. CDR3 nucleotide sequence: TGTGCCAGCAGTGCACCCTCCGGGACTGTGAACACTGAAGCTTTCTTT.

The chain couples TRBV9 to TRBJ1-2; D perhaps matches TRBD1 (5 bases). The CDR3 contains 15 residues. Trimming cost V 0 bases and J 2 bases, with 11 bases left between them. Germline CDR1 SGDLS, CDR2 YYNGEE. The CDR3 DNA is TGTGCCAGCAGCGTAGCGGCAGGGTCAAACTATGGCTACACCTTC. Its protein is CASSVAAGSNYGYTF.

This clone was observed a handful of times. The rearrangement uses TRBV5-6 and TRBJ1-2, with 10 bases identical to TRBD1. J was trimmed by 3 bases and V by 4 bases; bases with no gene match: 3. The germline CDR1 and CDR2 sequences are SGHDT and YYEEEE. The CDR3 is 14 amino acids. The CDR3 sequence is CASSRGQGDYGYTF. Written as DNA, the CDR3 is TGTGCCAGCAGCCGAGGACAGGGGGACTATGGCTACACCTTC.

The chain has TRBV2 and TRBJ2-5; D is perhaps TRBD1 (6 bases). This CDR3 spans 14 amino acids. CDR1 SNHLY and CDR2 FYNNEI come from the germline V gene. Trimming took 0 bases from V and 10 from J, leaving 15 bases between them. The DNA of the CDR3 is TGTGCCAGCAGTGAAGCGCCCCCAAGACAGGACCAGTACTTC. It specifies CASSEAPPRQDQYF. Supplemented by reference TRBV2 and TRBJ2-5, the full variable domain reads EPEVTQTPSHQVTQMGQEVILRCVPISNHLYFYWYRQILGQKVEFLVSFYNNEISEKSEIFDDQFSVERPDGSNFTLKIRSTKLEDSAMYFCASSEAPPRQDQYFGPGTRLLVL.

This sequence joins TRBV28 and TRBJ2-7; tentatively, D is TRBD1 (6 bases). Germline CDR1 reads MDHEN; CDR2 reads SYDVKM. CDR3 length: 15 amino acids. The ends were cut back, 5 bases at V and 1 base at J, with 15 bases in the middle. CDR3 sequence (DNA): TGTGCCAGCAGTCAGCCGGGACACTTATCCTACGAGCAGTACTTC. The encoded protein is CASSQPGHLSYEQYF.

The chain uses TRBV13 and TRBJ2-1; 10 positions agree with TRBD2. CDR3 length equals 15 residues. Trimming at V came to 4 bases and at J to 9 bases, leaving 9 bases not matched to a gene. Germline CDR1 and CDR2: PRHDT and FYEKMQ (reference sequence). Here the CDR3 DNA reads TGTGCCAGCAGCTACAGACTAGCGGGCTGGGGTGAGCAGTTCTTC. This codes for CASSYRLAGWGEQFF.

The chain couples TRBV5-6 to TRBJ1-5; D unresolved. Per the germline V gene, CDR1 is SGHDT and CDR2 is YYEEEE. Trimming shortened V by 3 bases and J by 6 bases, and 16 bases separated the two germline ends. CDR3 length: 15 amino acids. The CDR3 DNA sequence: TGTGCCAGCAGCTCCATCCAACTTCGAGGTCAGCCCCAGCATTTT. Translation: CASSSIQLRGQPQHF.

This clone has a handful of counts. The J gene is TRBJ1-5, the V gene TRBV19, with 7 bases aligning to TRBD1. The CDR3 extends over 16 amino acids. Germline values: CDR1 LNHDA, CDR2 SQIVND (reference sequence). The V segment lost 2 bases and the J segment 0 bases; nucleotides outside the gene matches: 4. The CDR3 spells CASSIRGGDSNQPQHF. The DNA of the CDR3 is TGTGCCAGTAGTATAAGAGGGGGCGATAGCAATCAGCCCCAGCATTTT.

The gene calls are TRBV15 and TRBJ1-2; 7 bases agree with TRBD1. This CDR3 has 16 amino acids. Germline V gene sequence: CDR1 LNHNV, CDR2 YYDKDF (reference sequence). Trimming took 2 bases from V and 0 from J; bases not matched to a gene: 6. The DNA for the CDR3 is TGTGCCACCAGCAGACCGGGACAGCGAGCTAACTATGGCTACACCTTC. Protein: CATSRPGQRANYGYTF.

This chain links TRBV5-1 with TRBJ2-3; tentatively, D is TRBD2 (6 bases). The germline V gene has CDR1 SGHRS and CDR2 YFSETQ. Trimming removed 0 bases from V and 2 bases from J, with 10 bases in between. This CDR3 region has 15 residues. The CDR3 protein is CASSLASANTDTQYF. CDR3 DNA sequence: TGCGCCAGCAGCTTGGCTAGCGCTAACACAGATACGCAGTATTTT.

This clone was found a few times. This chain links TRBV6-5 with TRBJ1-1; TRBD1 is a possible D gene (5 bases). V dropped 5 bases and J dropped 2 bases, with 9 bases sitting between them. Germline V gene sequence: CDR1 MNHEY, CDR2 SVGAGI. This CDR3 comprises 13 residues. The CDR3, as DNA: TGTGCCAGCAGTCTAGGGGAAAACACTGAAGCTTTCTTT. This translates into CASSLGENTEAFF.

CDR3 DNA sequence: TGTGCCAGCAGCCCGTCTAGCGGGATGGCTTACAATGAGCAGTTCTTC. Its protein product is CASSPSSGMAYNEQFF. The gene calls are TRBV7-7 and TRBJ2-1; 9 bases align to TRBD2. The CDR3 is made up of 16 amino acids. CDR1 SSHAT and CDR2 FNYEAQ come from the germline V gene (reference sequence). V shed 5 bases and J 4 bases; nucleotides not matched to a gene: 9.

A few counts support this clone. The chain carries TRBV7-2 and TRBJ1-5; no clear D gene. Germline CDR1 reads SGHTA; CDR2 reads FQGNSA. V was shortened by 0 bases and J by 0 bases, with 6 bases between the two germline ends. The length of the CDR3 is 15 residues. For the CDR3, the DNA is TGTGCCAGCAGCTTAGCGGCAGGTAGCAATCAGCCCCAGCATTTT. It specifies CASSLAAGSNQPQHF.

The rearrangement joins TRBV19 to TRBJ1-2; D gene unclear. The CDR3 spans 15 residues. Trimming took off 5 bases at V and 8 bases at J, with 21 bases between the two ends. In germline, CDR1 is LNHDA, CDR2 SQIVND (reference sequence). The CDR3 bases are TGTGCCAGTAGTGCCTACCCGAGGGAGGTTGGAGGCTACACCTTC. Translation gives CASSAYPREVGGYTF. Based on the CDR3 plus reference TRBV19 and TRBJ1-2, the full variable domain is DGGITQSPKYLFRKEGQNVTLSCEQNLNHDAMYWYRQDPGQGLRLIYYSQIVNDFQKGDIAEGYSVSREKKESFPLTVTSAQKNPTAFYLCASSAYPREVGGYTFGSGTRLTVV.

The gene calls are TRBV2 and TRBJ2-7, with TRBD2 as a possible D gene (5 bases). The germline V gene encodes CDR1 SNHLY and CDR2 FYNNEI. The CDR3 is 15 amino acids. Trimming removed 0 bases at V and 4 bases at J, with 13 bases between. The CDR3 sequence is CASSEANRERYEQYF. In nucleotides, the CDR3 is TGTGCCAGCAGTGAAGCAAATCGGGAAAGGTACGAGCAGTACTTC.

The chain joins TRBV28 to TRBJ1-4; 8 nucleotides agree with TRBD1. CDR3 size: 14 residues. Germline CDR1 and CDR2: MDHEN and SYDVKM. V lost 6 bases and J lost 8; bases outside the gene matches: 8. The CDR3 DNA is TGTGCCAGCAGGCTAACAGGGGGTGGAGAAAAACTGTTTTTT. This translates into CASRLTGGGEKLFF.

As DNA, the CDR3 is TGTGCCAGCAGAACCGGGACAGGGGCCCATGAGCAGTTCTTC. Residues: CASRTGTGAHEQFF. This chain links TRBV28 with TRBJ2-1; 10 positions match TRBD1. CDR3 length equals 14 residues. Germline trimming cut 6 bases from V and 8 bases from J; bases unmatched to any gene: 7. Germline lookup yields CDR1 MDHEN and CDR2 SYDVKM. Full variable domain (remainder filled in from reference TRBV28 and TRBJ2-1): DVKVTQSSRYLVKRTGEKVFLECVQDMDHENMFWYRQDPGLGLRLIYFSYDVKMKEKGDIPEGYSVSREKKERFSLILESASTNQTSMYLCASRTGTGAHEQFFGPGTRLTVL.

This clone has only a few counts. The rearrangement joins TRBV11-2 to TRBJ2-7, with 8 bases fitting TRBD1. This CDR3 spans 15 amino acids. V gave up 5 bases and J gave up 4 bases; unmatched junction bases: 10. Germline-derived CDR1 and CDR2 are SGHAT and FQNNGV. In nucleotides, the CDR3 is TGTGCCAGCAGCCTTTCCGGGACAGGTCTTTACGAGCAGTACTTC. It is translated as CASSLSGTGLYEQYF.